These 6 T cell receptor beta chains originate from one sample sequenced in a study of tissue T cells after allogeneic stem cell transplantation. Time point: mouse harvest day 7 after allogeneic transplant. The graft held 10^6 splenic CD5+ T cells and 10^7 T-cell-depleted bone marrow cells. The method was immunoSEQ multiplex PCR; TCRdb's version includes in-frame clones alone and lacks a portion of them. This table has 10,000 or so clones, roughly two fifths appearing once. The sequencing sample was made of skin. The receptor set was obtained from a female BALB/c mouse given C57BL/6 T cells with graft-versus-host disease after an allogeneic hematopoietic cell transplant.

This clone was seen a few times. The gene symbols are mouse symbols. The read ends 1 residue before the CDR3 terminus; that terminus is restored from the germline J gene. V gene TRBV26 combines with J gene TRBJ1-2; D uncertain. The CDR3 totals 12 residues. Trimming left V 6 bases short and J 3 bases short, with 8 bases between. The V gene's germline CDR1 is KGHPV and CDR2 FQNQEV (reference sequence). The chain's CDR3 is CASRRGYSDYTF. CDR3 DNA (partial): TGTGCCAGCAGGCGGGGTTACTCCGACTACACC.

Details on this clone: Gene names refer to mouse genes. The read terminates 1 residue before the CDR3 end, so the remaining end is supplied by the germline J gene. This chain uses TRBV13-3 with TRBJ2-1; 8 positions agree with TRBD1. With V trimmed by 6 bases and J by 7 bases, 6 bases remained unmatched. The CDR3 covers 13 residues. Germline CDR1 is NNHDY and CDR2 is SYVADS. Incomplete CDR3 DNA: TGTGCCAGCACGCCAGGGGGCCGGGCTGAGCAGTTC. Translated: CASTPGGRAEQF. The entire CDR3 sequence reads CASTPGGRAEQFF.

This clone showed up just a few times. Gene names are mouse gene names. The read gets to within 1 residue of the CDR3 end, and the germline J gene fills in the rest. V usage is TRBV26 and J usage is TRBJ1-3, with 8 bases matching TRBD1. Trimming cost V 3 bases and J 2 bases; bases outside gene matches: 3. This CDR3 has 15 amino acids. In germline, CDR1 is KGHPV, CDR2 FQNQEV (reference sequence). The CDR3 DNA, read in part, is TGTGCCAGCAGTCTCCAGGGGGCGCCTGGAAATACGCTCTAT. It yields the protein CASSLQGAPGNTLY. The CDR3 in its entirety is CASSLQGAPGNTLYF. The whole variable domain, remainder taken from reference TRBV26 and TRBJ1-3, is NSKVIQTPRYLVKGQGQKAKMRCIPEKGHPVVFWYQQNKNNEFKFLINFQNQEVLQQIDMTEKRFSAECPSNSPCSLEIQSSEAGDSALYLCASSLQGAPGNTLYFGEGSRLIVV.

The sample holds a few counts of this clone. Any gene name here is a mouse gene name. The sequence runs out 1 residue before the end of the CDR3; the remainder is reconstructed from the germline J gene. Other DNA sequences from this sample encode an identical CDR3 as well. The chain has TRBV26 and TRBJ2-5; TRBD1 might be the D (5 bases). The CDR3 has 14 amino acids. Germline CDR1 reads KGHPV; CDR2 reads FQNQEV (reference sequence). V lost 3 bases and J lost 0, with 7 bases in between. The CDR3 DNA, read in part, is TGTGCCAGCAGTCTCCAGGGAAACCAAGACACCCAGTAC. This encodes CASSLQGNQDTQY. The whole CDR3 is CASSLQGNQDTQYF.

Note on this clone: Germline and genes: mouse. From the germline J gene comes the end of the CDR3, since the read stops 1 residue before it. This chain connects TRBV26 to TRBJ2-1; D uncertain. The germline gives CDR1 KGHPV, CDR2 FQNQEV (reference sequence). Deletions cut 5 bases from V and 0 bases from J, with 5 bases between. This CDR3 spans 13 amino acids. The sequenced CDR3 bases are TGTGCCAGCAGTGGGGTTAACTATGCTGAGCAGTTC. Residues: CASSGVNYAEQF. In full, the CDR3 is CASSGVNYAEQFF.

This clone turned up a few times. The genes and germline here are from mouse. The read gets to within 1 residue of the CDR3 end, and the germline J gene fills in the rest. The chain links TRBV13-3 to TRBJ2-2; no clear D. Germline-derived CDR1 and CDR2 are NNHDY and SYVADS. Between the trimmed V and J ends, which lost 2 bases and 6 bases, there was a span of 11 bases. CDR3 size: 14 residues. The CDR3 region is CASSEGSGPGQLYF. The CDR3 bases that were read are TGTGCCAGCAGTGAAGGCAGTGGGCCCGGGCAGCTCTAC.